This entry lists 32 T cell receptor beta chains sequenced from one sample in a study of blood T cell repertoires in COVID-19. The data were produced by immunoSEQ multiplex PCR, yet TCRdb's version contains in-frame clones alone and is incomplete. The sample lists a few hundred thousand clones, more than 70% occurring once. Input material: PBMCs or T cells enriched from blood (not recorded which). The receptors here all came from a woman under 30 who had been exposed to COVID-19.

J is TRBJ1-4 and V is TRBV7-2; D is unclear. The V gene's germline CDR1 is SGHTA and CDR2 FQGNSA. The CDR3 loop spans 15 amino acids. Deletions cut 6 bases from V and 7 bases from J, with 18 bases between. Here the CDR3 DNA reads TGTGCCAGCAGACATACCGGGCCTAGCGGTGAAAAACTGTTTTTT. Its translation is CASRHTGPSGEKLFF.

V gene TRBV28 combines with J gene TRBJ2-2; D uncertain. The V end was cut by 3 bases, the J end by 5 bases, with 10 bases between. This CDR3 comprises 14 residues. Germline V gene data show CDR1 as MDHEN and CDR2 as SYDVKM. This chain's CDR3 is CASSLGSLTGELFF. CDR3 bases: TGTGCCAGCAGTTTGGGCAGCTTGACCGGGGAGCTGTTTTTT.

This clone has more than one count but fewer than ten. The J gene is TRBJ2-7, the V gene TRBV7-9, with a tentative D call TRBD1 (6 bases). V lost 8 bases and J 6 bases, leaving 14 bases between the germline ends. The CDR3 has 12 amino acids. The germline V gene encodes CDR1 SEHNR and CDR2 FQNEAQ (reference sequence). CDR3 DNA sequence: TGTGCCAGCGTGGCTCAGGGGAGCGAGCAGTACTTC. Amino acids: CASVAQGSEQYF.

The V call is TRBV5-1, the J call TRBJ2-3, with TRBD1 identical over 11 bases. CDR3 size: 17 residues. Trimming cost V 4 bases and J 6 bases; bases outside gene matches: 13. CDR1 and CDR2 from the germline V gene are SGHRS and YFSETQ. CDR3 sequence reads: CASSPDPGTGGIDTQYF. The CDR3 DNA reads as TGCGCCAGCAGCCCCGATCCCGGGACAGGGGGGATTGATACGCAGTATTTT.

The J gene is TRBJ1-5, the V gene TRBV7-8; perhaps TRBD1 as D (6 bases). Between the trimmed V and J ends, which lost 1 base and 3 bases, there was a span of 13 bases. Germline CDR1 and CDR2: SGHVS and FQNEAQ. This CDR3 comprises 16 residues. The CDR3, as DNA: TGTGCCAGCAGCTTAGGGACCGGACAGTTCAATCAGCCCCAGCATTTT. Residues: CASSLGTGQFNQPQHF.

This chain joins TRBV4-2 and TRBJ2-3, with 14 positions matching TRBD2. V lost 1 base and J lost 1; bases outside the gene matches: 7. CDR3 size: 19 residues. CDR1 is LGHNA, CDR2 YNFKEQ, per germline. The CDR3 region is CASSQGRLAGGGGTDTQYF. The CDR3 DNA follows: TGTGCCAGCAGCCAAGGGAGACTAGCGGGAGGGGGGGGCACAGATACGCAGTATTTT.

The chain couples TRBV14 to TRBJ1-4; TRBD1 matches at 7 bases. The CDR3 is 14 amino acids. Germline V lookup: CDR1 SGHDN, CDR2 FVKESK. The ends lost 4 bases at V and 8 bases at J; junction bases unmatched: 7. As DNA, the CDR3 is TGTGCCAGCAGCCCGACAGGGAATGGCGAAAAACTGTTTTTT. Translation gives CASSPTGNGEKLFF. The variable domain in full, with the rest retrieved from reference TRBV14 and TRBJ1-4, is EAGVTQFPSHSVIEKGQTVTLRCDPISGHDNLYWYRRVMGKEIKFLLHFVKESKQDESGMPNNRFLAERTGGTYSTLKVQPAELEDSGVYFCASSPTGNGEKLFFGSGTQLSVL.

V is TRBV5-1 and J is TRBJ2-3, with D hard to call. Germline V gives CDR1 SGHRS, CDR2 YFSETQ. This CDR3 contains 12 residues. V was shortened by 0 bases and J by 3 bases, with 2 bases between the two germline ends. CDR3 nucleotide sequence: TGCGCCAGCAGCTTGGCAACAGATACGCAGTATTTT. It specifies CASSLATDTQYF.

The chain recombines TRBV28 with TRBJ2-1; 7 nucleotides align to TRBD1. V gave up 2 bases and J gave up 6 bases; unmatched junction bases: 7. This CDR3 has 15 residues. Germline loops: CDR1 MDHEN, CDR2 SYDVKM. CDR3 coding DNA: TGTGCCAGCAGTTTAACTAGGGGGCACATCAATGAGCAGTTCTTC. It is translated as CASSLTRGHINEQFF.

The chain joins TRBV11-1 to TRBJ2-4; 7 nucleotides align to TRBD2. This CDR3 has 14 amino acids. V gave up 3 bases and J gave up 3 bases; unmatched junction bases: 2. Germline CDR1 reads SGHAT; CDR2 reads FQDESV (reference sequence). The CDR3 sequence: CASSLGGSKNIQYF. CDR3 DNA: TGTGCCAGCAGCTTGGGGGGGAGCAAAAACATTCAGTACTTC. Full variable domain (outside the CDR3, taken from reference TRBV11-1 and TRBJ2-4): EAEVAQSPRYKITEKSQAVAFWCDPISGHATLYWYRQILGQGPELLVQFQDESVVDDSQLPKDRFSAERLKGVDSTLKIQPAELGDSAMYLCASSLGGSKNIQYFGAGTRLSVL.

This chain links TRBV4-1 with TRBJ2-4; D not certain. V dropped 0 bases and J dropped 0 bases, with 9 bases sitting between them. CDR3 size: 16 residues. Germline V lookup: CDR1 MGHRA, CDR2 YSYEKL. CDR3 in amino acids: CASSQELVVAKNIQYF. The CDR3 DNA reads as TGCGCCAGCAGCCAAGAATTGGTAGTAGCCAAAAACATTCAGTACTTC.

This clone turned up a few times. The chain combines TRBV19 with TRBJ2-1; 10 nucleotides match TRBD2. The CDR3 length is 14 residues. CDR1 and CDR2 from the germline V gene are LNHDA and SQIVND (reference sequence). Trimming took 6 bases from V and 2 from J; bases not matched to a gene: 1. CDR3 coding DNA: TGTGCCAGTAGACTAGCGGGGACCTACAATGAGCAGTTCTTC. Protein sequence: CASRLAGTYNEQFF.

The chain couples TRBV4-2 to TRBJ2-1, with TRBD2 identical over 13 bases. J gave up 10 bases and V 2 bases, and 5 bases lay outside the gene matches. The CDR3 is 15 amino acids. Germline CDR1 and CDR2: LGHNA and YNFKEQ. CDR3 sequence (DNA): TGTGCCAGCAGCCAACTCTGGACTAGCGGGGGAGAGCAGTTCTTC. It translates to CASSQLWTSGGEQFF.

CDR3 DNA sequence: TGTGCCAGCAGTGAAAGGTGGACAGGGAGTTACTATGGCTACACCTTC. Translated, it gives CASSERWTGSYYGYTF. V is TRBV2 and J is TRBJ1-2; 8 bases agree with TRBD1. With 2 bases clipped from V and 3 bases from J, the junction kept 8 bases outside the gene matches. Per germline, CDR1 SNHLY and CDR2 FYNNEI. This CDR3 is built from 16 residues.

This chain uses TRBV7-9 with TRBJ2-7; 10 bases match TRBD1. Germline assignment: CDR1 SEHNR and CDR2 FQNEAQ (reference sequence). The CDR3 is 16 amino acids. V was clipped by 0 bases and J by 0 bases; unmatched bases: 2. The CDR3 coding sequence is TGTGCCAGCAGCTTAGCGGGACAGGGGCCCTCCTACGAGCAGTACTTC. This gives the protein CASSLAGQGPSYEQYF.

The chain uses TRBV30 and TRBJ1-1; tentatively, D is TRBD1 (6 bases). CDR1 and CDR2 from the germline V gene are GTSNPN and SVGIG (reference sequence). The CDR3 has 14 amino acids. Trimming left V 3 bases short and J 6 bases short, with 17 bases between. CDR3 in amino acids: CAWSFRGRVAEAFF. The DNA of the CDR3 is TGTGCCTGGAGCTTCAGGGGAAGGGTCGCTGAAGCTTTCTTT.

This chain uses TRBV12-3 or TRBV12-4 with TRBJ2-2; no firm D call. V dropped 3 bases and J dropped 15 bases, with 14 bases sitting between them. The CDR3 loop spans 12 amino acids. CDR3 in DNA: TGTGCCAGCAGTTTTGGTTCCCTCGAGGTGTTTTTT. It encodes CASSFGSLEVFF.

The rearrangement links TRBV6-4 to TRBJ2-7, with 10 bases matching TRBD2. Germline-derived CDR1 and CDR2 are MRHNA and SNTAGT. The CDR3 loop spans 16 amino acids. Trimming took 3 bases from V and 6 from J; bases not matched to a gene: 11. The CDR3 is CASSEQGLAALSEQYF. DNA for the CDR3: TGTGCCAGCAGTGAACAAGGACTAGCGGCCCTAAGCGAGCAGTACTTC.

The rearrangement joins TRBV5-5 to TRBJ1-1; tentatively, D is TRBD1 (6 bases). This CDR3 region has 14 residues. V dropped 3 bases and J dropped 1 base, with 10 bases sitting between them. CDR1 SGHKS and CDR2 YYEKEE come from the germline V gene (reference sequence). CDR3 protein: CASSSWTENTEAFF. The CDR3, as DNA: TGTGCCAGCAGCTCCTGGACAGAGAACACTGAAGCTTTCTTT.

The chain joins TRBV19 to TRBJ1-4; a weak D match, TRBD1 (5 bases). Trimming pared 6 bases from V and 6 bases from J, leaving 14 bases between. Looked up from germline, CDR1 is LNHDA and CDR2 is SQIVND (reference sequence). The CDR3 spans 14 residues. This chain's CDR3 is CASSLGDSYEKLFF. In nucleotides, the CDR3 is TGTGCCAGTAGCCTAGGGGATTCGTATGAAAAACTGTTTTTT.

This clone was counted a single time. The V and J genes are TRBV28 and TRBJ2-5; perhaps TRBD1 as D (5 bases). V was trimmed by 2 bases and J by 5 bases, leaving 9 bases between them. Germline V gives CDR1 MDHEN, CDR2 SYDVKM. This CDR3 has 13 residues. The CDR3 here is CASSLQGLETQYF. The CDR3 DNA reads as TGTGCCAGCAGTTTACAGGGTTTGGAGACCCAGTACTTC. Complete variable domain (other parts from reference TRBV28 and TRBJ2-5): DVKVTQSSRYLVKRTGEKVFLECVQDMDHENMFWYRQDPGLGLRLIYFSYDVKMKEKGDIPEGYSVSREKKERFSLILESASTNQTSMYLCASSLQGLETQYFGPGTRLLVL.

The rearrangement links TRBV21-1 to TRBJ2-5; TRBD1 is the table's D call and was not checked against the DNA. TRBV21-1 is annotated as a pseudogene. CDR3 length: 17 amino acids. CDR3 residues: CASSKIGARIGEETQYF. The CDR3 DNA follows: TGTGCCAGCAGCAAAATTGGGGCCAGGATAGGGGAAGAGACCCAGTACTTC.

Turning to this clone: A much larger clone differs by one base, so this may be a read error. Other DNA variants within this sample encode the same CDR3. The J gene is TRBJ1-1, the V gene TRBV12-3 or TRBV12-4, with a weak D call TRBD1 (6 bases). V lost 5 bases, J lost 1 base, and 8 bases lay in between. The CDR3 sequence is 13 residues long. CDR3 residues: CASSPGQNTEAFF. The CDR3 DNA sequence: TGTGCCAGCAGTCCGGGACAGAACACTGAAGCTTTCTTT.

The chain joins TRBV12-5 to TRBJ2-1; D unclear. The CDR3 consists of 12 residues. Germline V CDR1 and CDR2: LGHNT, FRNRAP. V dropped 2 bases and J dropped 8 bases, with 7 bases sitting between them. The CDR3 loop reads CASGLSFDEQFF. The CDR3 DNA reads TGTGCTAGTGGTTTGTCTTTTGATGAGCAGTTCTTC. Using reference TRBV12-5 and TRBJ2-1 for the parts outside the CDR3, the full variable domain is DARVTQTPRHKVTEMGQEVTMRCQPILGHNTVFWYRQTMMQGLELLAYFRNRAPLDDSGMPKDRFSAEMPDATLATLKIQPSEPRDSAVYFCASGLSFDEQFFGPGTRLTVL.

CDR3 protein: CASSQGDSQYGYTF. The CDR3 region has the DNA TGTGCCAGCAGCCAAGGGGACAGCCAATATGGCTACACCTTC. The V gene is TRBV27, the J gene TRBJ1-2; 7 positions agree with TRBD1. The CDR3 totals 14 residues. Per the germline V gene, CDR1 is MNHEY and CDR2 is SMNVEV (reference sequence). V shed 6 bases, J shed 5 bases, and the junction held 9 bases outside the gene matches.

The chain joins TRBV5-6 to TRBJ1-2; D is undetermined. The germline V and J ends were trimmed by 2 bases and 7 bases, with 9 bases remaining between them. Germline assignment: CDR1 SGHDT and CDR2 YYEEEE. The CDR3 is made up of 12 amino acids. CDR3 in DNA: TGTGCCAGCAGCTTCCGGGGAGGTGGCTACACCTTC. Translating gives CASSFRGGGYTF.

There are a few counts of this clone. The chain combines TRBV19 with TRBJ2-1, with TRBD2 identical over 8 bases. The CDR3 has 14 amino acids. V was clipped by 6 bases and J by 11 bases; unmatched bases: 12. Looked up from germline, CDR1 is LNHDA and CDR2 is SQIVND (reference sequence). CDR3 coding DNA: TGTGCCAGTAGCGGGGGACTAGAGGGTTCTCAGCAGTTCTTC. Translated: CASSGGLEGSQQFF. The whole variable domain, filled in from reference TRBV19 and TRBJ2-1, reads DGGITQSPKYLFRKEGQNVTLSCEQNLNHDAMYWYRQDPGQGLRLIYYSQIVNDFQKGDIAEGYSVSREKKESFPLTVTSAQKNPTAFYLCASSGGLEGSQQFFGPGTRLTVL.

V and J are TRBV11-2 and TRBJ2-7; 9 bases are shared with TRBD2. This CDR3 has 14 residues. V shed 5 bases and J 6 bases; nucleotides not matched to a gene: 8. Germline CDR1 reads SGHAT; CDR2 reads FQNNGV. The CDR3 sequence: CASSPAGGPSEQYF. In DNA form, the CDR3 reads TGTGCCAGCAGCCCAGCGGGAGGCCCCTCCGAGCAGTACTTC.

The rearrangement links TRBV30 to TRBJ2-3; 7 nucleotides line up with TRBD2. From germline, CDR1 is GTSNPN and CDR2 SVGIG (reference sequence). The length of the CDR3 is 16 residues. V trimming: 0 bases; J trimming: 2 bases; junction bases outside the gene matches: 8. The chain's CDR3 is CAWSVGLAELTDTQYF. The CDR3 DNA sequence: TGTGCCTGGAGTGTTGGGCTAGCGGAGCTCACAGATACGCAGTATTTT.

The rearrangement joins TRBV5-1 to TRBJ2-3, with D tentatively TRBD1 (6 bases). The V gene's germline CDR1 is SGHRS and CDR2 YFSETQ. Trimming cost V 1 base and J 4 bases, with 10 bases left between them. CDR3 length: 14 amino acids. CDR3 coding DNA: TGCGCCAGCAGCTTGCTGGGGGCAGCAGATACGCAGTATTTT. As protein: CASSLLGAADTQYF.

The chain uses TRBV11-2 and TRBJ2-1, with D possibly being TRBD2 (6 bases). This CDR3 region has 16 residues. CDR1 is SGHAT and CDR2 is FQNNGV in the germline V gene. V was shortened by 5 bases and J by 3 bases, with 17 bases between the two germline ends. The CDR3 loop reads CASSQIVGSGYNEQFF. The CDR3 DNA follows: TGTGCCAGCAGCCAGATCGTGGGTAGCGGCTACAATGAGCAGTTCTTC.

This sequence joins TRBV10-1 and TRBJ1-1; the D gene is possibly TRBD1 (6 bases). This CDR3 region has 15 residues. Germline assignment: CDR1 WNHNN and CDR2 SYGVQD (reference sequence). V gave up 6 bases and J gave up 0 bases, with 14 bases separating them. CDR3 amino acids: CASSSGQKMNTEAFF. The CDR3 region has the DNA TGCGCCAGCAGCTCGGGACAAAAAATGAACACTGAAGCTTTCTTT.